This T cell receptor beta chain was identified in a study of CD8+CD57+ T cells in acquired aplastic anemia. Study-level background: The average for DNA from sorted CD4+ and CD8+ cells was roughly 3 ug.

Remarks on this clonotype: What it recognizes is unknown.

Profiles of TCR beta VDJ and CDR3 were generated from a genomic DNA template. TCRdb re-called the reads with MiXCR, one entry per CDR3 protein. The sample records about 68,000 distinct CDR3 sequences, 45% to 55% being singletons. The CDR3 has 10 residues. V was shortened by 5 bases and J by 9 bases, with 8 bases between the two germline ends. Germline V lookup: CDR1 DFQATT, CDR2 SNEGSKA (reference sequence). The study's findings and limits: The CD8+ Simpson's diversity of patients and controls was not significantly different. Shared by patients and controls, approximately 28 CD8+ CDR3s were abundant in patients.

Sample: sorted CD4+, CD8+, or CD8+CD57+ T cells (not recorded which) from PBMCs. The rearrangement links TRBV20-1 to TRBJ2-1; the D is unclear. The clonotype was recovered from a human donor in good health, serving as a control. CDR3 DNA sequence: TGCAGTGCTGAACCGGCTGAGCAGTTCTTC. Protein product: CSAEPAEQFF.